Each of the 21 T cell receptor beta chains below was sequenced from the same sample in a study of T cells in Graves' hyperthyroidism and ophthalmopathy. Amplification targeted TCR beta CDR3 regions from RNA transcripts. An initial round of RT-PCR targeting the TCR CDR3 relied on the HTBI primer set. TCRdb passed the multiplex PCR reads through MiXCR, listing each CDR3 protein once. This table has hundreds of thousands of distinct CDR3 sequences, around 15% appearing once. What was sequenced was blood. The receptor set was obtained from a woman aged 18-35 years with Graves' hyperthyroidism.

Many counts were recorded for this clonotype. The chain carries TRBV28 and TRBJ2-7; TRBD2 matches 7 bases. CDR1 MDHEN and CDR2 SYDVKM come from the germline V gene. The junction had 7 bases not matched to a gene; V was cut back by 6 bases and J by 2 bases. CDR3 size: 14 residues. The DNA for the CDR3 is TGTGCCAGCAGCCGCCCTAGCGGTCCCTACGAGCAGTACTTC. Protein sequence: CASSRPSGPYEQYF.

This clonotype was found a few times. The chain employs TRBV7-9 and TRBJ2-3, with a tentative D call TRBD2 (6 bases). The germline CDR1 and CDR2 sequences are SEHNR and FQNEAQ (reference sequence). This CDR3 has 15 residues. V gave up 5 bases and J gave up 2 bases, with 14 bases separating them. The CDR3 loop is CASSPREPPTDTQYF. The CDR3, as DNA: TGTGCCAGCAGCCCCCGGGAGCCCCCCACAGATACGCAGTATTTT.

In this sample, this clonotype turned up a few times. The gene calls are TRBV10-3 and TRBJ2-7; 11 nucleotides agree with TRBD2. Losses at the gene ends were 3 bases for V and 6 bases for J; bases not matched to a gene: 7. The CDR3 has 15 amino acids. Germline CDR1 is ENHRY and CDR2 is SYGVKD. CDR3 coding DNA: TGTGCCATCAGTGAACCCGGGACTAGCGGCGGCGAGCAGTACTTC. Amino acid sequence: CAISEPGTSGGEQYF.

This clonotype was detected ten times or more. This rearrangement joins TRBV7-3 to TRBJ2-1; 12 nucleotides agree with TRBD2. V was clipped by 2 bases and J by 2 bases; unmatched bases: 4. The CDR3 extends over 17 amino acids. Germline CDR1 and CDR2: SGHTA and FQGTGA. The CDR3 reads CASSLSSGRAPYNEQFF. The CDR3 region has the DNA TGTGCCAGCAGCTTATCTAGCGGGAGGGCCCCCTACAATGAGCAGTTCTTC. The full variable domain, with the rest looked up from reference TRBV7-3 and TRBJ2-1, is GAGVSQTPSNKVTEKGKYVELRCDPISGHTALYWYRQSLGQGPEFLIYFQGTGAADDSGLPNDRFFAVRPEGSVSTLKIQRTERGDSAVYLCASSLSSGRAPYNEQFFGPGTRLTVL.

The chain joins TRBV7-9 to TRBJ1-1, with unresolved D. Germline V gene sequence: CDR1 SEHNR, CDR2 FQNEAQ (reference sequence). Trimming took 5 bases from V and 3 from J, leaving 4 bases between them. CDR3 length: 11 residues. CDR3 sequence: CASSMDTEAFF. The CDR3 region has the DNA TGTGCCAGCAGCATGGACACTGAAGCTTTCTTT. Full variable domain (missing parts from reference TRBV7-9 and TRBJ1-1): DTGVSQNPRHKITKRGQNVTFRCDPISEHNRLYWYRQTLGQGPEFLTYFQNEAQLEKSRLLSDRFSAERPKGSFSTLEIQRTEQGDSAMYLCASSMDTEAFFGQGTRLTVV.

This clonotype was seen more than once but under ten times. The chain carries TRBV18 and TRBJ2-3; no clear D. This CDR3 spans 17 amino acids. V was cut by 0 bases and J by 5 bases, with 18 bases left in between. Germline loops: CDR1 KGHSH, CDR2 LQKENI. CDR3 sequence (DNA): TGTGCCAGCTCACCACCGGGAAGCGCCGTGAGAGGAGATACGCAGTATTTT. Protein sequence: CASSPPGSAVRGDTQYF.

This clonotype was seen many times. A read error may account for a junction end that differs from germline. The chain carries TRBV7-8 and TRBJ1-1, with a possible D match to TRBD1 (5 bases). The CDR3 loop spans 19 amino acids. CDR1 is SGHVS and CDR2 is FQNEAQ in the germline V gene. The CDR3 spells CASRLDRQRGLPKNTEAFF. The CDR3, as DNA: TGTGCCAGCAGATTAGATCGGCAAAGGGGTCTACCAAAGAACACTGAAGCTTTCTTT.

The sample holds a few counts of this clonotype. V gene TRBV7-6 combines with J gene TRBJ2-5; D not resolved. The CDR3 sequence is 14 residues long. V dropped 5 bases and J dropped 1 base, with 11 bases sitting between them. Germline V gives CDR1 SGHVS, CDR2 FNYEAQ. The CDR3 region has the DNA TGTGCCAGCAGCCCTGGGTATTTCCAAGAGACCCAGTACTTC. As protein: CASSPGYFQETQYF.

This clonotype has more than one count but fewer than ten. The chain joins TRBV27 to TRBJ2-7, with TRBD2 identical over 15 bases. From germline, CDR1 is MNHEY and CDR2 SMNVEV (reference sequence). The CDR3 sequence is 14 residues long. V lost 7 bases to trimming and J lost 6 bases; unmatched junction nucleotides: 4. The CDR3 DNA reads TGTGCCAGCAAGGGACTAGCGGGAGGTGGCGAGCAGTACTTC. Translated, it gives CASKGLAGGGEQYF.

Only a few counts were recorded for this clonotype. The chain combines TRBV18 with TRBJ1-6, with D possibly being TRBD1 (5 bases). Trimming shortened V by 2 bases and J by 9 bases, and 14 bases separated the two germline ends. The CDR3 loop spans 15 amino acids. CDR1 and CDR2 (germline): KGHSH, LQKENI. The CDR3 reads CASSPVGARGSPLHF. The CDR3 DNA reads as TGTGCCAGCTCACCAGTAGGGGCGCGGGGTTCACCCCTCCACTTT.

This clonotype was seen only a few times. This chain connects TRBV10-3 to TRBJ2-3; TRBD1 might be the D (5 bases). The CDR3 has 16 residues. Deletions cut 3 bases from V and 3 bases from J, with 16 bases between. The germline gives CDR1 ENHRY, CDR2 SYGVKD. As DNA, the CDR3 is TGTGCCATCAGTGATCGGATAGCAGGGTCGACAGATACGCAGTATTTT. Its protein is CAISDRIAGSTDTQYF.

In this sample, this clonotype turned up a few times. V is TRBV14 and J is TRBJ2-3; a weak D match, TRBD2 (5 bases). Germline V gene sequence: CDR1 SGHDN, CDR2 FVKESK. The CDR3 extends over 14 amino acids. V lost 5 bases and J lost 6, with 15 bases in between. The CDR3 DNA follows: TGTGCCAGCAGCTCGGGGTACGTTTCGGATACGCAGTATTTT. Protein: CASSSGYVSDTQYF.

The chain joins TRBV6-5 to TRBJ1-4, with D tentatively TRBD1 (5 bases). V was shortened by 4 bases and J by 6 bases, with 15 bases between the two germline ends. The CDR3 loop spans 15 amino acids. CDR1 is MNHEY and CDR2 is SVGAGI in the germline V gene. The CDR3 DNA follows: TGTGCCAGCAGTTCCGGACGCCGGGGCCATGAAAAACTGTTTTTT. Translated, it gives CASSSGRRGHEKLFF.

This clonotype was recorded at least ten times. The chain carries TRBV7-6 and TRBJ2-1, with D hard to call. Deletions cut 5 bases from V and 8 bases from J, with 16 bases between. In germline, CDR1 is SGHVS, CDR2 FNYEAQ. The CDR3 runs to 14 residues. CDR3 DNA sequence: TGTGCCAGCAGCCCCCACTGGACCAGCTATGAGCAGTTCTTC. Its translation: CASSPHWTSYEQFF. Variable domain in full (rest from reference TRBV7-6 and TRBJ2-1): GAGVSQSPRYKVTKRGQDVALRCDPISGHVSLYWYRQALGQGPEFLTYFNYEAQQDKSGLPNDRFSAERPEGSISTLTIQRTEQRDSAMYRCASSPHWTSYEQFFGPGTRLTVL.

The chain recombines TRBV29-1 with TRBJ2-3; the D call may be TRBD1 or TRBD2 (5 bases each). Germline CDR1 SQVTM, CDR2 ANQGSEA. The CDR3 loop spans 14 amino acids. Trimming left V 1 base short and J 1 base short, with 9 bases between. The CDR3 sequence is CSVEGGSRTDTQYF. For the CDR3, the DNA is TGCAGCGTTGAAGGGGGGTCTCGCACAGATACGCAGTATTTT.

This chain links TRBV5-5 with TRBJ1-4, with 7 bases matching TRBD1. Germline values: CDR1 SGHKS, CDR2 YYEKEE (reference sequence). This CDR3 has 14 residues. The trim removed 4 bases at V and 7 bases at J, leaving 7 bases unmatched. CDR3 nucleotides: TGTGCCAGCAGCCGACAGGGAAATGGTGAAAAACTGTTTTTT. This encodes CASSRQGNGEKLFF.

DNA of the CDR3: TGTGCCAGCTCACCACTAGCGGGAGCTGGGGGAGAGACCCAGTACTTC. Translation: CASSPLAGAGGETQYF. This sequence joins TRBV18 and TRBJ2-5; 9 positions match TRBD2. V shed 1 base, J shed 4 bases, and the junction held 7 bases outside the gene matches. The CDR3 runs 16 residues. Germline CDR1 reads KGHSH; CDR2 reads LQKENI.

The V gene is TRBV19, the J gene TRBJ2-7, with 7 bases matching TRBD1. The trim removed 4 bases at V and 1 base at J, leaving 10 bases unmatched. CDR1 is LNHDA and CDR2 is SQIVND in the germline V gene (reference sequence). The CDR3 extends over 16 amino acids. CDR3 DNA: TGTGCCAGTAGTACCACGGGACAGATCCTATCCTACGAGCAGTACTTC. Protein product: CASSTTGQILSYEQYF.

This chain joins TRBV18 and TRBJ2-1; D is possibly TRBD1 or TRBD2 (6 bases each). Trimming shortened V by 3 bases and J by 5 bases, and 14 bases separated the two germline ends. The CDR3 has 15 amino acids. CDR1 and CDR2 from the germline V gene are KGHSH and LQKENI. The CDR3 here is CASSPRRRGDNEQFF. The CDR3 DNA sequence: TGTGCCAGCTCACCCCGGCGGAGGGGGGACAATGAGCAGTTCTTC.

This clonotype was recorded many times. V gene TRBV12-3 or TRBV12-4 combines with J gene TRBJ1-2, with D uncertain. Trimming took off 4 bases at V and 1 base at J, with 19 bases between the two ends. The CDR3 extends over 17 amino acids. For the CDR3, the DNA is TGTGCCAGCAGTTCCCACGAGGTAGTCAGCTTTAACTATGGCTACACCTTC. Translation: CASSSHEVVSFNYGYTF.

The chain uses TRBV4-1 and TRBJ2-7; TRBD2 matches 13 bases. Germline CDR1 reads MGHRA; CDR2 reads YSYEKL. The CDR3 runs 15 residues. J was trimmed by 4 bases and V by 6 bases; bases with no gene match: 6. The CDR3, as DNA: TGCGCCAGCAGTCATACTAGCGGGAGGGCGTACGAGCAGTACTTC. Translation gives CASSHTSGRAYEQYF.